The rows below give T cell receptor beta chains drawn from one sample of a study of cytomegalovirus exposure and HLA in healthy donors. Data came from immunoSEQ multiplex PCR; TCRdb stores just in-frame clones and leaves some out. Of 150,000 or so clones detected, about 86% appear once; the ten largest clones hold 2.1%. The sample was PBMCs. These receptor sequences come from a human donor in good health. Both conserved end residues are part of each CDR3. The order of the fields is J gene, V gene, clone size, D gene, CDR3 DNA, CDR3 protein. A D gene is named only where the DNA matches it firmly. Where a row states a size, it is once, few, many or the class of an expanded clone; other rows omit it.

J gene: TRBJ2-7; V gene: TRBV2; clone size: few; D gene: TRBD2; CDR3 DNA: TGTGCCAGCGGCGGGAGTTCGTACGAGCAGTACTTC; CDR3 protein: CASGGSSYEQYF
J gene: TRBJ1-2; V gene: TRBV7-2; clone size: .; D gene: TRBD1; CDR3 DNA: TGTGCCAGCAGCTTAGTGACAGGGAAGGGTTATGGCTACACCTTC; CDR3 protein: CASSLVTGKGYGYTF
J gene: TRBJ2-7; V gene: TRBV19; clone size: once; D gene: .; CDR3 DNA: TGTGCCAGTAGTATACCGGGGGAAGGCTACGAGCAGTACTTC; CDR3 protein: CASSIPGEGYEQYF
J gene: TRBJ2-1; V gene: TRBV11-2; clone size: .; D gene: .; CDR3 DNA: TGTGCCAGCAGCTTAGGTCTCGATGAGCAGTTCTTC; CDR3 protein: CASSLGLDEQFF
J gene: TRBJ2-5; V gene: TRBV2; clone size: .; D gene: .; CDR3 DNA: TGTGCCAGCAGTGTTCCAGATACACAAGAGACCCAGTACTTC; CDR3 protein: CASSVPDTQETQYF
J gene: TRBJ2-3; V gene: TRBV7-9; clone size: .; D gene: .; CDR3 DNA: TGTGCCAGCAGCCCCCAATGGCGCGGGGAATCCACAGATACGCAGTATTTT; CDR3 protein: CASSPQWRGESTDTQYF
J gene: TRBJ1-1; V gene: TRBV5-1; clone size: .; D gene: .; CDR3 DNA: TGCGCCAGCAGCTTGGTGGTAGGGGCGTCCACTGAAGCTTTCTTT; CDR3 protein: CASSLVVGASTEAFF
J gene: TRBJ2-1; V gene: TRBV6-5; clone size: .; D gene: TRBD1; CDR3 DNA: TGTGCCAGCAGCCGACAGGGGGCGATGAACAATGAGCAGTTCTTC; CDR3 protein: CASSRQGAMNNEQFF
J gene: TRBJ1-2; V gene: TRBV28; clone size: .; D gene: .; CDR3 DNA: TGTGCCAGCAGTTTACTTGCCGGGGGGGTTAACTATGGCTACACCTTC; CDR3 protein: CASSLLAGGVNYGYTF
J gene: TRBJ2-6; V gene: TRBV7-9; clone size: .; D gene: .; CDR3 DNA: TGTGCCAGCGGTTTCTATTCTGGGGCCAACGTCCTGACTTTC; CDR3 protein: CASGFYSGANVLTF
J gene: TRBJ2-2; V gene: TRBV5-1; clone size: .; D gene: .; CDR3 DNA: TGCGCCAGCAGCTTGGGCCTAAACGGGGAGCTGTTTTTT; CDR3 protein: CASSLGLNGELFF
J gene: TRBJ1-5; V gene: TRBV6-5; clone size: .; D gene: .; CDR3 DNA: TGTGCCAGCAGGGATGGGAGGGGTAGTCAGCCCCAGCATTTT; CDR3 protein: CASRDGRGSQPQHF
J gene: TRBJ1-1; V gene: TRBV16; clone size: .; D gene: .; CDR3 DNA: TGTGCCAGCAGCCACCCGGGGGGCACTGAAGCTTTCTTT; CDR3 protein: CASSHPGGTEAFF
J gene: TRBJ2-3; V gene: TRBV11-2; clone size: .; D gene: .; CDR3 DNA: TGTGCCAGCAGCCCCACAATAGATACGCAGTATTTT; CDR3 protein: CASSPTIDTQYF
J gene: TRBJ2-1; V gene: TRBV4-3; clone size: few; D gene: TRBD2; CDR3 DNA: TGCGCCAGCAGCCAAGATGATGGTAGCGGGGGGGTTATTTACAATGAGCAGTTCTTC; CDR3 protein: CASSQDDGSGGVIYNEQFF
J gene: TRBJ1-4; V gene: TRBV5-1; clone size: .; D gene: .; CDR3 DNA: TGCGCCAGCACCTCCGAGACAGCTAATGAAAAACTGTTTTTT; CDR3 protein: CASTSETANEKLFF
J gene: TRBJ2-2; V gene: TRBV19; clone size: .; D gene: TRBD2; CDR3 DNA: TGTGCCAGTAGCCCGACTGGCGGGGGGAAGAACACCGGGGAGCTGTTTTTT; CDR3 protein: CASSPTGGGKNTGELFF
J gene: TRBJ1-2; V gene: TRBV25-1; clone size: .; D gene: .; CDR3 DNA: TGTGCCAGCAGTGCTCCGGGACTAAATTTCTATGGCTACACCTTC; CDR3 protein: CASSAPGLNFYGYTF
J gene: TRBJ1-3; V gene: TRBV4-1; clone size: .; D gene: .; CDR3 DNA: TGCGCCAGCAGCCAAGAAAGGGCGGCCGGGGGAGGGCGTGGAAACACCATATATTTT; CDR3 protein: CASSQERAAGGGRGNTIYF
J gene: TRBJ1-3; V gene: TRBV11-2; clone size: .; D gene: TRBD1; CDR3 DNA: TGTGCCAGCAGCCAGACAGGGGGTGGAAACACCATATATTTT; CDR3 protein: CASSQTGGGNTIYF
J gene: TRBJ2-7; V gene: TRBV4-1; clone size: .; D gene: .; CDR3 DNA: TGCGCCAGCAGCCAGCCAGGGGCCTCCTACGAGCAGTACTTC; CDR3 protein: CASSQPGASYEQYF
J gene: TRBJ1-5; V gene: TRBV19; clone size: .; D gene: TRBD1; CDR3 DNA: TGTGCCAGTAGTACTCGGACAGGCCCGATCAGCAATCAGCCCCAGCATTTT; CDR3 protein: CASSTRTGPISNQPQHF